This TCR beta chain comes out of a study of cytomegalovirus exposure and HLA in healthy donors. Study at large: Early on, a data release was issued that held approximately 78 million unique TCRs from HLA-typed donors.

In the PCR, 60 Vbeta and 13 Jbeta primers were used. The authors' processing: In a later analysis, of 80 million or so unique beta chains, roughly 11 million appeared in at least two donors. Only in-frame clones appear in the TCRdb table, and some are missing; sequencing was by immunoSEQ multiplex PCR. That table is the source of V, J and clone size, and D and trimming were worked out from the DNA. The table lists 120,000 or so clones, around 79% of them singletons. The donors (healthy individuals) were bone marrow donors. The sample holds one count of this clone. The sequencing sample was made of PBMCs. The TCR sequence derives from a woman in her thirties or forties in good health and CMV-seronegative.

The DNA of the CDR3 is TGTGCCAGCAGCCGCACGGGACTAGCGGGAGGGCCTCGTGAGCAGTTCTTC. Protein sequence: CASSRTGLAGGPREQFF. J is TRBJ2-1 and V is TRBV14; 16 bases align to TRBD2. V dropped 4 bases and J dropped 9; count of bases not matched to a gene: 9. Looked up from germline, CDR1 is SGHDN and CDR2 is FVKESK. The CDR3 is made up of 17 amino acids.